This entry is about one T cell receptor beta chain. These data originate in a study of blood T cell repertoires in COVID-19. Background on the study: Samples of COVID-19 (acute and convalescent) were obtained from the United States, Italy and Spain. In each case, the material was cDNA or gDNA derived from T cells, B-cell-depleted T cells, or PBMCs.

Germline CDR1 and CDR2: SGDLS and YYNGEE. CDR3 length: 16 residues. V lost 1 base, J lost 2 bases, and 2 bases stayed unmatched. Enrolled through a virtual design, the participants were between roughly 18 and 100 years of age and came from about two dozen US areas. Authors' processing steps: Counts of nucleated cells, estimated from reference gene primer amplification, were obtained. Produced via immunoSEQ multiplex PCR; TCRdb's table is partial and in-frame only. V and J calls and clone size are given by that table; D and trimming were obtained from the DNA. The data show a few hundred thousand clones, 84% seen once.

Sequenced sample: PBMCs or T cells enriched from blood (not recorded which). The TCR comes from a woman between 40 and 55 years old who had recovered from COVID-19. The V gene is TRBV9, the J gene TRBJ2-1, with TRBD2 identical over 11 bases. The CDR3 sequence is CASSVLGLAAYNEQFF. The CDR3 DNA reads as TGTGCCAGCAGCGTATTGGGACTAGCGGCCTACAATGAGCAGTTCTTC.